Each of the 26 T cell receptor beta chains below was sequenced from the same sample in a study of cytomegalovirus exposure and HLA in healthy donors listed by TCRdb under 2017. The library relied on the immunoSEQ multiplex PCR assay. For the multiplex PCR, a mixture combining 60 forward primers for TCR Vbeta segments and 13 reverse primers for TCR Jbeta segments was used. Held by TCRdb, this immuneACCESS table contains in-frame sequences only and omits some clones. Under half of the omission traces to an unresolved V gene where checked; the cause of the rest is unknown. This sample holds roughly 190,000 clones; 62% were observed only once. Jointly, the top ten make up 2.5% to 3% of the sample. Sequencing was performed on PBMCs. These receptors all stem from a man aged 35 to 55 in good health and CMV-seronegative.

The V call is TRBV6-5, the J call TRBJ2-2, with 8 positions matching TRBD2. This CDR3 region has 15 residues. The V gene end was trimmed by 6 bases and the J gene end by 2 bases; junction bases not matched to a gene: 5. The germline gives CDR1 MNHEY, CDR2 SVGAGI. DNA of the CDR3: TGTGCCAGCAGATTAACTAGCGGAAACACCGGGGAGCTGTTTTTT. It translates to CASRLTSGNTGELFF.

The chain couples TRBV7-9 to TRBJ2-7; 9 nucleotides align to TRBD1. After removal of 1 base from V and 8 bases from J, the junction contained 12 bases not matched to a gene. Germline V lookup: CDR1 SEHNR, CDR2 FQNEAQ (reference sequence). CDR3 size: 16 residues. The chain's CDR3 is CASSLEYRGPVSKQYF. The DNA of the CDR3 is TGTGCCAGCAGCTTAGAATACAGGGGGCCAGTCTCCAAGCAGTACTTC.

The chain employs TRBV7-8 and TRBJ1-4, with 9 bases fitting TRBD1. From germline, CDR1 is SGHVS and CDR2 FQNEAQ. The CDR3 length is 16 residues. The trim removed 1 base at V and 6 bases at J, leaving 6 bases unmatched. The chain's CDR3 is CASSLGSGQGYEKLFF. CDR3 coding DNA: TGTGCCAGCAGCTTAGGATCGGGACAGGGTTATGAAAAACTGTTTTTT.

This clone was recorded a few times. The chain employs TRBV6-1 and TRBJ1-1; 7 nucleotides agree with TRBD1. Per the germline V gene, CDR1 is MNHNS and CDR2 is SASEGT. This CDR3 is built from 13 residues. The V and J ends lost 5 bases and 10 bases, in that order; junction bases with no gene match: 10. CDR3 in DNA: TGTGCCAGCAGTACGACAGGGATATCTGGAGCTTTCTTT. Translating it yields CASSTTGISGAFF.

Only a few counts were recorded for this clone. This sequence joins TRBV5-1 and TRBJ2-3; a weak D match, TRBD2 (7 bases). The germline V gene has CDR1 SGHRS and CDR2 YFSETQ. V shed 1 base and J shed 5 bases, with 14 bases lying between them. This CDR3 comprises 15 residues. Here the CDR3 reads CASSLQRGGLDTQYF. In nucleotides, the CDR3 is TGCGCCAGCAGCTTGCAGAGGGGGGGCCTAGATACGCAGTATTTT.

The V call is TRBV7-2, the J call TRBJ1-1, with D unresolved. This CDR3 contains 13 residues. CDR1 SGHTA and CDR2 FQGNSA come from the germline V gene. V lost 5 bases, J lost 0 bases, and 7 bases lay in between. CDR3 protein: CASSRSLNTEAFF. DNA of the CDR3: TGTGCCAGCAGCCGAAGCTTGAACACTGAAGCTTTCTTT. Full variable domain (remainder filled in from reference TRBV7-2 and TRBJ1-1): GAGVSQSPSNKVTEKGKDVELRCDPISGHTALYWYRQSLGQGLEFLIYFQGNSAPDKSGLPSDRFSAERTGGSVSTLTIQRTQQEDSAVYLCASSRSLNTEAFFGQGTRLTVV.

This chain joins TRBV29-1 and TRBJ2-1; 8 bases agree with TRBD2. This CDR3 comprises 16 residues. Germline lookup yields CDR1 SQVTM and CDR2 ANQGSEA. Trimming removed 4 bases from V and 3 bases from J; junction bases left unmatched: 11. The CDR3: CSVVGSTAGDYNEQFF. CDR3 coding DNA: TGCAGCGTTGTCGGGTCGACAGCGGGGGACTACAATGAGCAGTTCTTC.

V usage is TRBV19 and J usage is TRBJ2-3; the match to TRBD2 covers 7 bases. The CDR3 is 13 amino acids. Unmatched junction bases numbered 4, after V lost 4 bases and J lost 6 bases. The germline V gene encodes CDR1 LNHDA and CDR2 SQIVND (reference sequence). The CDR3 loop reads CASSNGGTDTQYF. The DNA of the CDR3 is TGTGCCAGTAGTAACGGGGGGACGGATACGCAGTATTTT.

This rearrangement joins TRBV2 to TRBJ1-5, with D perhaps matching TRBD1 (5 bases). Germline values: CDR1 SNHLY, CDR2 FYNNEI. Trimming took off 6 bases at V and 0 bases at J, with 9 bases between the two ends. The CDR3 length is 14 residues. CDR3 in amino acids: CASRDSYSNQPQHF. Here the CDR3 DNA reads TGTGCCAGCAGAGACAGTTATAGCAATCAGCCCCAGCATTTT.

The chain recombines TRBV5-5 with TRBJ1-6, with a weak D call TRBD1 (5 bases). The germline V and J ends were trimmed by 0 bases and 7 bases, with 11 bases remaining between them. The CDR3 loop spans 15 amino acids. Per germline, CDR1 SGHKS and CDR2 YYEKEE (reference sequence). CDR3 residues: CASSLEPGLNSPLHF. The CDR3, as DNA: TGTGCCAGCAGCTTGGAGCCAGGGCTCAATTCACCCCTCCACTTT.

This chain links TRBV2 with TRBJ2-5, with D perhaps TRBD1 (5 bases). The J call may be mistaken, given a closer DNA end match to TRBJ2-7. The CDR3 spans 13 residues. From germline, CDR1 is SNHLY and CDR2 FYNNEI. CDR3 bases: TGTGCCGCCATCAACAGACAGTCCTACGAGCAGTACTTC. Its translation is CAAINRQSYEQYF.

The chain uses TRBV7-9 and TRBJ1-1; D gene uncertain. CDR1 and CDR2 (germline): SEHNR, FQNEAQ (reference sequence). V lost 1 base to trimming and J lost 1 base, with 7 bases between them. The CDR3 contains 14 residues. The CDR3 sequence is CASSLEAGNTEAFF. The CDR3 nucleotides read TGTGCCAGCAGCTTAGAAGCGGGGAACACTGAAGCTTTCTTT.

The gene calls are TRBV11-3 and TRBJ2-2, with D possibly matching TRBD2 (5 bases). The germline gives CDR1 SGHNT, CDR2 YENEEA. This CDR3 region has 15 residues. V was shortened by 0 bases and J by 4 bases, with 9 bases between the two germline ends. Here the CDR3 reads CASSLDGMSTGELFF. DNA of the CDR3: TGTGCCAGCAGCTTAGACGGGATGAGCACCGGGGAGCTGTTTTTT.

The chain is built from TRBV5-1 and TRBJ2-7; D unclear. The germline V gene encodes CDR1 SGHRS and CDR2 YFSETQ. The V gene lost 0 bases and the J gene lost 4 bases, with 11 bases spanning the gap. This CDR3 has 14 residues. CDR3 protein: CASSLVGPWYEQYF. The CDR3 DNA is TGCGCCAGCAGCTTGGTTGGGCCGTGGTACGAGCAGTACTTC.

This clone occurred a few times. V usage is TRBV7-9 and J usage is TRBJ2-6; 9 positions agree with TRBD1. V was pared by 8 bases and J by 0 bases, with 8 bases of the junction left unmatched. Germline V gene sequence: CDR1 SEHNR, CDR2 FQNEAQ (reference sequence). The CDR3 has 17 residues. The CDR3 region has the DNA TGTGCCAGCCGTAAGGGACAGGGATTCTCTGGGGCCAACGTCCTGACTTTC. Encoded protein: CASRKGQGFSGANVLTF.

The chain combines TRBV19 with TRBJ2-3; D not resolved. V lost 3 bases and J 2 bases, leaving 6 bases between the germline ends. The length of the CDR3 is 13 residues. The germline CDR1 and CDR2 sequences are LNHDA and SQIVND (reference sequence). Here the CDR3 DNA reads TGTGCCAGTAGTATGGGCATCACAGATACGCAGTATTTT. This sequence encodes CASSMGITDTQYF.

The chain joins TRBV6-5 to TRBJ2-7; 10 positions match TRBD1. CDR1 and CDR2 from the germline V gene are MNHEY and SVGAGI. V trimming: 4 bases; J trimming: 3 bases; junction bases outside the gene matches: 3. The CDR3 is 14 residues long. CDR3 bases: TGTGCCAGCAGTTCGACAGGGGGCGGCTACGAGCAGTACTTC. Translated, it gives CASSSTGGGYEQYF.

This clone was seen more than once but under ten times. The rearrangement uses TRBV27 and TRBJ2-2, with TRBD1 matching 10 bases. The V gene's germline CDR1 is MNHEY and CDR2 SMNVEV (reference sequence). V lost 3 bases to trimming and J lost 5 bases; unmatched junction nucleotides: 3. There are 15 residues in the CDR3. CDR3 sequence reads: CASSLDRGRTGELFF. In nucleotides, the CDR3 is TGTGCCAGCAGTTTGGACAGGGGGAGGACCGGGGAGCTGTTTTTT.

The chain carries TRBV7-9 and TRBJ2-1; D call uncertain. Germline CDR1 and CDR2: SEHNR and FQNEAQ (reference sequence). CDR3 length: 14 amino acids. The CDR3 reads CANLRIGSYNEQFF. DNA of the CDR3: TGTGCTAATTTGAGGATAGGCTCCTACAATGAGCAGTTCTTC. The variable domain in full, completed from reference TRBV7-9 and TRBJ2-1, reads DTGVSQNPRHKITKRGQNVTFRCDPISEHNRLYWYRQTLGQGPEFLTYFQNEAQLEKSRLLSDRFSAERPKGSFSTLEIQRTEQGDSAMYLCANLRIGSYNEQFFGPGTRLTVL.

V and J are TRBV15 and TRBJ2-3; 8 bases are shared with TRBD2. The CDR3 spans 17 residues. The germline V gene encodes CDR1 LNHNV and CDR2 YYDKDF (reference sequence). J gave up 0 bases and V 4 bases, and 9 bases lay outside the gene matches. DNA of the CDR3: TGTGCCACCAGCAAAATCGGGGGGGGCCGGAGCACAGATACGCAGTATTTT. It is translated as CATSKIGGGRSTDTQYF.

This chain uses TRBV19 with TRBJ2-5; possibly TRBD2 for D (5 bases). This CDR3 region has 13 residues. The germline V gene has CDR1 LNHDA and CDR2 SQIVND (reference sequence). The V gene lost 5 bases and the J gene lost 4 bases, with 11 bases spanning the gap. The CDR3 loop reads CASSPRDVETQYF. DNA for the CDR3: TGTGCCAGTAGTCCCCGGGATGTAGAGACCCAGTACTTC. The full variable domain, completed using reference TRBV19 and TRBJ2-5, is DGGITQSPKYLFRKEGQNVTLSCEQNLNHDAMYWYRQDPGQGLRLIYYSQIVNDFQKGDIAEGYSVSREKKESFPLTVTSAQKNPTAFYLCASSPRDVETQYFGPGTRLLVL.

DNA for the CDR3: TGTGCCAGCAGCCCATTATGTTGGGGTAGGGACAGGGAATGTAACTATGGCTACACCTTC. It yields the protein CASSPLCWGRDRECNYGYTF. V is TRBV11-3 and J is TRBJ1-2; 9 positions agree with TRBD1. Trimming cost V 5 bases and J 1 base; bases outside gene matches: 20. Looked up from germline, CDR1 is SGHNT and CDR2 is YENEEA. The CDR3 length is 20 residues.

CDR3 protein: CASSPFDTIYF. CDR3 nucleotide sequence: TGTGCCAGCAGCCCTTTTGACACCATATATTTT. V and J are TRBV7-6 and TRBJ1-3; D is ambiguous. Looked up from germline, CDR1 is SGHVS and CDR2 is FNYEAQ. The CDR3 consists of 11 residues. The ends were cut back, 5 bases at V and 8 bases at J, with 7 bases in the middle.

This clone was counted between two and nine times. This chain joins TRBV6-5 and TRBJ1-4, with D tentatively TRBD1 (6 bases). CDR1 and CDR2 (germline): MNHEY, SVGAGI. The V end was cut by 6 bases, the J end by 8 bases, with 16 bases between. This CDR3 spans 14 amino acids. The CDR3 DNA sequence: TGTGCCAGCAGCCTACAGGGAGATGGGGAAAAACTGTTTTTT. Its protein product is CASSLQGDGEKLFF.

V and J are TRBV6-5 and TRBJ2-1; TRBD2 might be the D (6 bases). The germline V and J ends were trimmed by 0 bases and 15 bases, with 18 bases remaining between them. This CDR3 region has 14 residues. The germline gives CDR1 MNHEY, CDR2 SVGAGI. CDR3 protein: CASSYSEAGRNLFF. CDR3 DNA sequence: TGTGCCAGCAGTTACTCAGAGGCGGGGCGAAATCTGTTCTTC.

The chain employs TRBV5-4 and TRBJ2-5; D gene ambiguous. TRBJ2-7 explains the end of the DNA better; the J call may be wrong. The CDR3 is made up of 15 amino acids. CDR1 is SGHNT and CDR2 is YYREEE in the germline V gene (reference sequence). CDR3 protein: CASSLNAGPAYEQYF. The DNA for the CDR3 is TGTGCCAGCAGCTTGAATGCAGGTCCGGCCTACGAGCAGTACTTC.